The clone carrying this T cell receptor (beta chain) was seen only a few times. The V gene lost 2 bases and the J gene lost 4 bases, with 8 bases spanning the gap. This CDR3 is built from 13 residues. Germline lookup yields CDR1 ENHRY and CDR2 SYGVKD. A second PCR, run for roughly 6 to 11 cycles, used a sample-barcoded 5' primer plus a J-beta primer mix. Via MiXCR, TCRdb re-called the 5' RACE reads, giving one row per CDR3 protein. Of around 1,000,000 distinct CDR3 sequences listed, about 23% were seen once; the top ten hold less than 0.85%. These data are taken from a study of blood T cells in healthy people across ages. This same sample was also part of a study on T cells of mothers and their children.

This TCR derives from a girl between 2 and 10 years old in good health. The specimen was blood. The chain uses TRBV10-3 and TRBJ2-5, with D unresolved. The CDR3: CAISELPSETQYF. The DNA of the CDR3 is TGTGCCATCAGTGAGCTCCCTTCAGAGACCCAGTACTTC.